The 21 T cell receptor beta chains in this list originate from one sample, sequenced in a study of T cell responses to AZD1222 COVID-19 vaccine. Sequenced by immunoSEQ multiplex PCR; TCRdb stores in-frame clones only, minus some. The sample lists some 130,000 clones, roughly 92% occurring once. Sequenced material: peripheral blood, taken on day 0 of AZD1222 vaccination. The receptors were sampled from an adult in good health.

V usage is TRBV6-1 and J usage is TRBJ2-1; D gene uncertain. Trimming removed 3 bases at V and 3 bases at J, with 9 bases between. In germline, CDR1 is MNHNS, CDR2 SASEGT. This CDR3 comprises 14 residues. The CDR3 coding sequence is TGTGCCAGCAGTGACAGGTTGGACTACAATGAGCAGTTCTTC. It specifies CASSDRLDYNEQFF.

The chain combines TRBV2 with TRBJ1-1, with unresolved D. There are 11 residues in the CDR3. Trimming removed 8 bases at V and 4 bases at J, with 8 bases between. Germline loops: CDR1 SNHLY, CDR2 FYNNEI. CDR3 nucleotide sequence: TGTGCCAGCCTATATGGCACTGAAGCTTTCTTT. Residues: CASLYGTEAFF.

The CDR3 DNA follows: TGTGCCAGCAGCTTTGTGGGGCCTTCCTACGAGCAGTACTTC. Translated, it gives CASSFVGPSYEQYF. The rearrangement links TRBV7-2 to TRBJ2-7; maybe TRBD1 (5 bases). The germline CDR1 and CDR2 sequences are SGHTA and FQGNSA. CDR3 length: 14 residues. V was pared by 3 bases and J by 1 base, with 10 bases between. Drawing the rest from reference TRBV7-2 and TRBJ2-7, the complete variable domain is GAGVSQSPSNKVTEKGKDVELRCDPISGHTALYWYRQSLGQGLEFLIYFQGNSAPDKSGLPSDRFSAERTGGSVSTLTIQRTQQEDSAVYLCASSFVGPSYEQYFGPGTRLTVT.

This clone was seen only once. This chain uses TRBV11-2 with TRBJ1-5; 7 nucleotides match TRBD1. CDR3 size: 14 residues. J was trimmed by 3 bases and V by 4 bases; bases with no gene match: 3. The germline V gene has CDR1 SGHAT and CDR2 FQNNGV. In DNA, the CDR3 is TGTGCCAGCAGCTCCGACAGGGTCAATCAGCCCCAGCATTTT. It encodes CASSSDRVNQPQHF. Filled out from reference TRBV11-2 and TRBJ1-5, the complete variable domain reads EAGVAQSPRYKIIEKRQSVAFWCNPISGHATLYWYQQILGQGPKLLIQFQNNGVVDDSQLPKDRFSAERLKGVDSTLKIQPAKLEDSAVYLCASSSDRVNQPQHFGDGTRLSIL.

The gene calls are TRBV7-8 and TRBJ1-2; 9 bases line up with TRBD1. CDR3 size: 14 residues. V lost 3 bases to trimming and J lost 5 bases; unmatched junction nucleotides: 4. Germline V gives CDR1 SGHVS, CDR2 FQNEAQ. CDR3 sequence (DNA): TGTGCCAGCAGCTTTGGCGGGACAGGGTATGGCTACACCTTC. Amino acid sequence: CASSFGGTGYGYTF. The whole variable domain, filled in from reference TRBV7-8 and TRBJ1-2, reads GAGVSQSPRYKVAKRGQDVALRCDPISGHVSLFWYQQALGQGPEFLTYFQNEAQLDKSGLPSDRFFAERPEGSVSTLKIQRTQQEDSAVYLCASSFGGTGYGYTFGSGTRLTVV.

The chain employs TRBV28 and TRBJ1-1, with 9 bases aligning to TRBD1. Germline CDR1 MDHEN, CDR2 SYDVKM. The CDR3 consists of 12 residues. V trimming: 10 bases; J trimming: 4 bases; junction bases outside the gene matches: 4. Here the CDR3 reads CAISTGGTEAFF. In DNA form, the CDR3 reads TGTGCCATTTCGACAGGGGGCACTGAAGCTTTCTTT.

The chain couples TRBV2 to TRBJ1-6, with 9 nucleotides matching TRBD1. V lost 6 bases to trimming and J lost 7 bases; unmatched junction nucleotides: 4. The CDR3 runs 14 residues. Germline V lookup: CDR1 SNHLY, CDR2 FYNNEI. The CDR3 DNA follows: TGTGCCAGCAGGGGGACAGGGCCGAATTCACCCCTCCACTTT. Translated, it gives CASRGTGPNSPLHF. Variable domain in full (rest from reference TRBV2 and TRBJ1-6): EPEVTQTPSHQVTQMGQEVILRCVPISNHLYFYWYRQILGQKVEFLVSFYNNEISEKSEIFDDQFSVERPDGSNFTLKIRSTKLEDSAMYFCASRGTGPNSPLHFGNGTRLTVT.

This clone appeared once. The chain couples TRBV12-5 to TRBJ2-7, with a possible D match to TRBD1 (6 bases). Germline CDR1 LGHNT, CDR2 FRNRAP. V lost 2 bases, J lost 3 bases, and 14 bases lay in between. The CDR3 consists of 15 residues. The CDR3 loop is CASGLSEGENYEQYF. CDR3 sequence (DNA): TGTGCTAGTGGTTTGTCCGAGGGGGAAAACTACGAGCAGTACTTC. The complete variable domain, with remaining parts taken from reference TRBV12-5 and TRBJ2-7, reads DARVTQTPRHKVTEMGQEVTMRCQPILGHNTVFWYRQTMMQGLELLAYFRNRAPLDDSGMPKDRFSAEMPDATLATLKIQPSEPRDSAVYFCASGLSEGENYEQYFGPGTRLTVT.

The chain is built from TRBV3-1 (or the pseudogene TRBV3-2) and TRBJ2-7, with 13 bases fitting TRBD2. The CDR3 is 18 amino acids. Germline assignment: CDR1 LGHDT and CDR2 YNNKEL (reference sequence). V was pared by 0 bases and J by 3 bases, with 8 bases of the junction left unmatched. The CDR3 region has the DNA TGTGCCAGCAGCCAAGATGGACTAGCGGGGGCCTTCCACTACGAGCAGTACTTC. Translation: CASSQDGLAGAFHYEQYF.

This chain uses TRBV4-1 with TRBJ1-2, with TRBD1 identical over 8 bases. CDR1 is MGHRA, CDR2 YSYEKL, per germline. The CDR3 sequence is 15 residues long. V was clipped by 4 bases and J by 0 bases; unmatched bases: 4. This CDR3 is CASSPETGANYGYTF. CDR3 DNA sequence: TGCGCCAGCAGCCCGGAGACAGGGGCTAACTATGGCTACACCTTC.

This sequence joins TRBV5-5 and TRBJ1-1, with 10 bases lining up with TRBD1. Germline lookup yields CDR1 SGHKS and CDR2 YYEKEE (reference sequence). V dropped 3 bases and J dropped 4; count of bases not matched to a gene: 6. The CDR3 sequence is 15 residues long. The CDR3 is CASSSSDRGTTEAFF. The CDR3 nucleotides read TGTGCCAGCAGCTCGTCGGACAGGGGGACCACTGAAGCTTTCTTT.

The chain uses TRBV6-5 and TRBJ1-3, with TRBD1 identical over 7 bases. With 6 bases clipped from V and 9 bases from J, the junction kept 11 bases outside the gene matches. Germline loops: CDR1 MNHEY, CDR2 SVGAGI. The CDR3 totals 14 residues. CDR3 amino acids: CASRLWDSQSTIYF. The CDR3 nucleotides read TGTGCCAGCAGACTTTGGGACAGCCAGAGCACCATATATTTT.

The chain is built from TRBV4-1 and TRBJ2-5; 9 nucleotides match TRBD2. This CDR3 has 15 residues. CDR1 is MGHRA, CDR2 YSYEKL, per germline. V shed 4 bases, J shed 3 bases, and the junction held 6 bases outside the gene matches. CDR3 sequence: CASSPLGLAEETQYF. The DNA for the CDR3 is TGCGCCAGCAGCCCTTTGGGACTAGCCGAAGAGACCCAGTACTTC.

The rearrangement uses TRBV12-3 or TRBV12-4 and TRBJ1-4; D is possibly TRBD1 (5 bases). V gave up 2 bases and J gave up 8 bases, with 9 bases separating them. The CDR3 runs 13 residues. Here the CDR3 reads CASSLQGDEKLFF. CDR3 nucleotide sequence: TGTGCCAGCAGTTTACAAGGGGACGAAAAACTGTTTTTT.

The DNA of the CDR3 is TGTGCCAGCAGCCAAGATGGGGCAGGGGGCACTGAAGCTTTCTTT. This sequence encodes CASSQDGAGGTEAFF. The rearrangement links TRBV4-2 to TRBJ1-1; 7 nucleotides line up with TRBD1. J was trimmed by 4 bases and V by 0 bases; bases with no gene match: 5. The CDR3 has 15 residues. Germline CDR1 is LGHNA and CDR2 is YNFKEQ.

The chain recombines TRBV3-1 (or the pseudogene TRBV3-2) with TRBJ2-2, with a tentative D call TRBD2 (6 bases). V was pared by 0 bases and J by 4 bases, with 15 bases between. CDR1 and CDR2 (germline): LGHDT, YNNKEL (reference sequence). This CDR3 spans 17 amino acids. In DNA, the CDR3 is TGTGCCAGCAGCCAAGATAAGGGCGGCGGGACCACCGGGGAGCTGTTTTTT. Its protein is CASSQDKGGGTTGELFF.

The chain has TRBV15 and TRBJ1-1, with TRBD1 as a possible D gene (5 bases). Germline assignment: CDR1 LNHNV and CDR2 YYDKDF (reference sequence). The CDR3 runs to 13 residues. Between the trimmed V and J ends, which lost 7 bases and 2 bases, there was a span of 11 bases. This CDR3 reads CATTVWDNTEAFF. The CDR3 DNA reads as TGTGCCACCACCGTTTGGGACAACACTGAAGCTTTCTTT.

This clone was picked up one time. The gene calls are TRBV5-5 and TRBJ2-5; TRBD1 agrees at 7 bases. Losses at the gene ends were 3 bases for V and 2 bases for J; bases not matched to a gene: 13. The CDR3 totals 17 residues. Germline V gene data show CDR1 as SGHKS and CDR2 as YYEKEE (reference sequence). The CDR3 loop is CASSSLGQQELQETQYF. The CDR3 DNA reads as TGTGCCAGCAGCTCCTTGGGACAGCAAGAACTACAAGAGACCCAGTACTTC.

The gene calls are TRBV18 and TRBJ2-7; TRBD1 agrees at 9 bases. V was pared by 1 base and J by 0 bases, with 1 base of the junction left unmatched. The germline V gene encodes CDR1 KGHSH and CDR2 LQKENI. The CDR3 is 15 residues long. CDR3 sequence (DNA): TGTGCCAGCTCACCACGACAGGGGGGCTCCTACGAGCAGTACTTC. Its protein product is CASSPRQGGSYEQYF. The complete variable domain, with remaining parts taken from reference TRBV18 and TRBJ2-7, reads NAGVMQNPRHLVRRRGQEARLRCSPMKGHSHVYWYRQLPEEGLKFMVYLQKENIIDESGMPKERFSAEFPKEGPSILRIQQVVRGDSAAYFCASSPRQGGSYEQYFGPGTRLTVT.

V and J are TRBV7-6 and TRBJ2-5, with 8 positions matching TRBD2. Trimming at V came to 2 bases and at J to 5 bases, leaving 4 bases not matched to a gene. The germline CDR1 and CDR2 sequences are SGHVS and FNYEAQ. The CDR3 contains 14 residues. Written as DNA, the CDR3 is TGTGCCAGCAGCTTAAATAGCGGGGTCGAGACCCAGTACTTC. Protein sequence: CASSLNSGVETQYF.

This rearrangement joins TRBV16 to TRBJ1-1; perhaps TRBD1 as D (5 bases). The CDR3 sequence is 14 residues long. CDR1 KGHSY and CDR2 FQNENV come from the germline V gene. V was trimmed by 1 base and J by 6 bases, leaving 12 bases between them. In DNA, the CDR3 is TGTGCCAGCAGCCAATTAGGTGGGGACGCTGAAGCTTTCTTT. Translation: CASSQLGGDAEAFF.